The 14 T cell receptor beta chains below come from one sample, sequenced in a study of beta chain features in type 1 diabetes. Sequenced material consisted of expressed TCRB transcripts (all of the isolated RNA was reverse transcribed). Profiling relied on immunoSEQ multiplex PCR, and the TCRdb table lists in-frame clones only, not all of them. The table records about 140,000 clones, 9.5% to 10% of them present only once. Specimen: central memory CD4+ T cells from blood. The source is a middle-aged woman in good health.

This chain connects TRBV2 to TRBJ2-3; TRBD2 matches 16 bases. The V gene's germline CDR1 is SNHLY and CDR2 FYNNEI. With 6 bases clipped from V and 2 bases from J, the junction kept 2 bases outside the gene matches. The CDR3 contains 16 residues. CDR3 nucleotide sequence: TGTGCCAGCAGCGGGACTAGCGGGGGGGCCACAGATACGCAGTATTTT. This translates into CASSGTSGGATDTQYF. Full variable domain (rest looked up from reference TRBV2 and TRBJ2-3): EPEVTQTPSHQVTQMGQEVILRCVPISNHLYFYWYRQILGQKVEFLVSFYNNEISEKSEIFDDQFSVERPDGSNFTLKIRSTKLEDSAMYFCASSGTSGGATDTQYFGPGTRLTVL.

The chain carries TRBV28 and TRBJ2-7, with TRBD1 as a possible D gene (5 bases). Trimming removed 2 bases at V and 3 bases at J, with 11 bases between. The CDR3 covers 14 residues. Germline V gives CDR1 MDHEN, CDR2 SYDVKM. The CDR3 coding sequence is TGTGCCAGCAGTTTACCAGGGAAACTCTACGAGCAGTACTTC. Residues: CASSLPGKLYEQYF.

The table lists this clone with a few counts. The rearrangement links TRBV10-3 to TRBJ2-7, with TRBD2 matching over 7 bases. The J segment lost 2 bases and the V segment lost 3 bases, leaving 7 bases of the junction unmatched. Germline V lookup: CDR1 ENHRY, CDR2 SYGVKD. The CDR3 is 15 residues long. The CDR3 spells CAISDPETSTYEQYF. DNA of the CDR3: TGTGCCATCAGTGACCCGGAGACTAGCACCTACGAGCAGTACTTC.

This chain uses TRBV11-1 with TRBJ2-7; maybe TRBD2 (6 bases). Germline V gene data show CDR1 as SGHAT and CDR2 as FQDESV (reference sequence). The CDR3 has 15 amino acids. Trimming pared 5 bases from V and 2 bases from J, leaving 16 bases between. In nucleotides, the CDR3 is TGTGCCAGCAGCCGTGGGGCGGGGACTCCCTACGAGCAGTACTTC. It codes for CASSRGAGTPYEQYF.

This chain joins TRBV4-3 and TRBJ1-2, with D possibly matching TRBD1 (6 bases). Germline V gene data show CDR1 as LGHNA and CDR2 as YSLEER. Trimming shortened V by 3 bases and J by 0 bases, and 8 bases separated the two germline ends. The CDR3 is 14 amino acids. Written as DNA, the CDR3 is TGCGCCAGCAGCCAGGGGGCGGCTAACTATGGCTACACCTTC. Residues: CASSQGAANYGYTF.

The chain is built from TRBV2 and TRBJ2-1; D is possibly TRBD1 (6 bases). Germline V lookup: CDR1 SNHLY, CDR2 FYNNEI. V was trimmed by 4 bases and J by 6 bases, leaving 13 bases between them. The CDR3 extends over 14 amino acids. DNA of the CDR3: TGTGCCAGCAGTGCGGGACAACACGGCAATGAGCAGTTCTTC. It specifies CASSAGQHGNEQFF. Full variable domain (remainder filled in from reference TRBV2 and TRBJ2-1): EPEVTQTPSHQVTQMGQEVILRCVPISNHLYFYWYRQILGQKVEFLVSFYNNEISEKSEIFDDQFSVERPDGSNFTLKIRSTKLEDSAMYFCASSAGQHGNEQFFGPGTRLTVL.

V usage is TRBV5-1 and J usage is TRBJ2-7; tentatively, D is TRBD2 (6 bases). The CDR3 sequence is 16 residues long. Between the trimmed V and J ends, which lost 0 bases and 1 base, there was a span of 14 bases. From germline, CDR1 is SGHRS and CDR2 YFSETQ. Here the CDR3 reads CASSLALAGTSYEQYF. CDR3 bases: TGCGCCAGCAGCTTGGCCTTGGCGGGGACGTCCTACGAGCAGTACTTC.

The chain links TRBV9 to TRBJ1-2; TRBD1 agrees at 8 bases. The ends lost 4 bases at V and 4 bases at J; junction bases unmatched: 6. The length of the CDR3 is 14 residues. The germline gives CDR1 SGDLS, CDR2 YYNGEE. The CDR3: CASSTPGTGYGYTF. DNA of the CDR3: TGTGCCAGCAGCACCCCCGGGACAGGCTATGGCTACACCTTC.

There are a few counts of this clone. CDR3 coding DNA: TGCAGTGCTAGAGTAGTAAACGAGCAGTACTTC. The encoded protein is CSARVVNEQYF. The rearrangement uses TRBV20-1 and TRBJ2-7; D gene unclear. Germline lookup yields CDR1 DFQATT and CDR2 SNEGSKA (reference sequence). The V end was cut by 1 base, the J end by 5 bases, with 6 bases between. The CDR3 runs 11 residues.

This clone occurred a few times. The gene calls are TRBV4-1 and TRBJ1-1; 12 bases line up with TRBD1. The junction had 8 bases not matched to a gene; V was cut back by 2 bases and J by 1 base. The CDR3 contains 18 residues. CDR1 MGHRA and CDR2 YSYEKL come from the germline V gene. CDR3 nucleotide sequence: TGCGCCAGCAGCCAAATTCTCCGGGACAGGGGGCCGAACACTGAAGCTTTCTTT. Protein: CASSQILRDRGPNTEAFF.

The CDR3 protein is CAISPASVYEQYF. CDR3 bases: TGTGCCATCAGTCCGGCGAGCGTCTACGAGCAGTACTTC. The chain recombines TRBV10-3 with TRBJ2-7; D gene uncertain. The CDR3 is 13 amino acids. The ends were cut back, 5 bases at V and 3 bases at J, with 11 bases in the middle. Germline V gives CDR1 ENHRY, CDR2 SYGVKD.

The chain has TRBV19 and TRBJ1-2, with TRBD1 matching 10 bases. Trimming at V came to 5 bases and at J to 5 bases, leaving 11 bases not matched to a gene. Germline V CDR1 and CDR2: LNHDA, SQIVND (reference sequence). The CDR3 has 16 residues. CDR3 in amino acids: CASSDPGTGEAYGYTF. As DNA, the CDR3 is TGTGCCAGTAGTGACCCTGGGACAGGGGAGGCTTATGGCTACACCTTC.

Concerning this clone: The sample carries other DNA sequences with the same CDR3. The chain uses TRBV15 and TRBJ2-7; maybe TRBD2 (6 bases). Trimming removed 0 bases at V and 3 bases at J, with 9 bases between. The CDR3 length is 14 residues. CDR1 LNHNV and CDR2 YYDKDF come from the germline V gene (reference sequence). The DNA of the CDR3 is TGTGCCACCAGCAGAGAGGGGGGTGGCTACGAGCAGTACTTC. Its translation: CATSREGGGYEQYF.

The chain links TRBV6-1 to TRBJ2-7; tentatively, D is TRBD1 (5 bases). The CDR3 has 12 amino acids. V dropped 8 bases and J dropped 4 bases, with 12 bases sitting between them. Per germline, CDR1 MNHNS and CDR2 SASEGT. CDR3 sequence reads: CASSAGWYEQYF. The CDR3 nucleotides read TGTGCCAGCTCGGCAGGGTGGTACGAGCAGTACTTC.